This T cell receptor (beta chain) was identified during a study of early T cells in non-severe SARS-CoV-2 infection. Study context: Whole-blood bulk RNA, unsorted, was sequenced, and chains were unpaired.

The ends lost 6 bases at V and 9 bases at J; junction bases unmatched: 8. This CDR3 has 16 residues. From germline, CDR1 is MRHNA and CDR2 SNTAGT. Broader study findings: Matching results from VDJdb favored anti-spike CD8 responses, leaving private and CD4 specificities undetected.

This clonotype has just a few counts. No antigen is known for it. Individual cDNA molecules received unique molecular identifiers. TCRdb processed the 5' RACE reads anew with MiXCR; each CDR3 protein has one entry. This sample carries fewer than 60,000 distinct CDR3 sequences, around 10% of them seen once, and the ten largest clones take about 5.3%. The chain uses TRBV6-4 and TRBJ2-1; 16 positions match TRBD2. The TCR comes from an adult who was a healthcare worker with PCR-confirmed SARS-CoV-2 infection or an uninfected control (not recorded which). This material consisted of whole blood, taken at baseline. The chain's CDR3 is CASSPGTSGRAREQFF. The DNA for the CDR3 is TGTGCCAGCAGCCCAGGGACTAGCGGGAGGGCTCGTGAGCAGTTCTTC.